The 16 T cell receptor beta chains given below trace back to one sample, sequenced in a study of cytomegalovirus exposure and HLA in healthy donors (dated by TCRdb to about 2017). Libraries were prepared through the immunoSEQ multiplex PCR assay. Entries here come from immuneACCESS through TCRdb and include only in-frame sequences with V and J called. Some clones fail to appear in such tables; in the studies checked, an unresolved V gene covers under half of the shortfall, and the cause of the remainder is unknown. This sample holds 95,000 to 150,000 clones; about 88% were observed only once. The ten largest clones represent 1.1% of the sample. Sequenced: PBMCs. All receptors derive from a woman aged 18-35 years in good health and CMV-seronegative.

J is TRBJ1-5 and V is TRBV4-2; weak D call: TRBD1 (6 bases). Trimming stripped 3 bases from V and 2 bases from J, with 14 bases between. The CDR3 extends over 16 amino acids. Germline loops: CDR1 LGHNA, CDR2 YNFKEQ. The CDR3 nucleotides are TGTGCCAGCAGCCACTTGGGGAGGGGGGGCAATCAGCCCCAGCATTTT. It specifies CASSHLGRGGNQPQHF.

This clone was picked up one time. V usage is TRBV30 and J usage is TRBJ2-5; TRBD1 aligns across 11 bases. V lost 2 bases, J lost 2 bases, and 4 bases stayed unmatched. The CDR3 contains 15 residues. Looked up from germline, CDR1 is GTSNPN and CDR2 is SVGIG (reference sequence). DNA for the CDR3: TGTGCCTGGAGTCTGGACAGGGGGCCTCAAGAGACCCAGTACTTC. Amino acids: CAWSLDRGPQETQYF.

The V gene is TRBV28, the J gene TRBJ2-2; 10 nucleotides align to TRBD2. The germline V gene has CDR1 MDHEN and CDR2 SYDVKM. Losses at the gene ends were 6 bases for V and 8 bases for J; bases not matched to a gene: 12. The CDR3 is 16 residues long. Here the CDR3 DNA reads TGTGCCAGCAGCCCCAGGAGCGGGAGGGTCCTTGGGGAGCTGTTTTTT. Translated: CASSPRSGRVLGELFF.

This clone was counted only a few times. This chain joins TRBV9 and TRBJ1-5; weak D call: TRBD1 (6 bases). Trimming cost V 3 bases and J 3 bases, with 13 bases left between them. Germline V CDR1 and CDR2: SGDLS, YYNGEE. This CDR3 contains 15 residues. The CDR3 region has the DNA TGTGCCAGCAGCGCAGGCCAGGGGACCAATCAGCCCCAGCATTTT. It encodes CASSAGQGTNQPQHF. The full variable domain, in which reference TRBV9 and TRBJ1-5 provide the parts outside the CDR3, is DSGVTQTPKHLITATGQRVTLRCSPRSGDLSVYWYQQSLDQGLQFLIQYYNGEERAKGNILERFSAQQFPDLHSELNLSSLELGDSALYFCASSAGQGTNQPQHFGDGTRLSIL.

The chain recombines TRBV6-6 with TRBJ2-5, with 10 bases identical to TRBD1. With 6 bases clipped from V and 4 bases from J, the junction kept 11 bases outside the gene matches. The CDR3 length is 16 residues. CDR1 MNHNY and CDR2 SVGAGI come from the germline V gene (reference sequence). CDR3 amino acids: CASSIRQGAPGETQYF. The CDR3 DNA reads as TGTGCCAGCAGCATTCGACAGGGGGCGCCGGGAGAGACCCAGTACTTC.

CDR3: CASSLGRRGHTEAFF. CDR3 DNA sequence: TGTGCCAGCAGCTTAGGGCGCAGGGGTCACACTGAAGCTTTCTTT. The gene calls are TRBV13 and TRBJ1-1; a weak D match, TRBD1 (6 bases). Germline-derived CDR1 and CDR2 are PRHDT and FYEKMQ (reference sequence). The germline V and J ends were trimmed by 0 bases and 3 bases, with 11 bases remaining between them. The CDR3 consists of 15 residues.

This rearrangement joins TRBV7-8 to TRBJ2-1, with unresolved D. CDR1 and CDR2 (germline): SGHVS, FQNEAQ. The CDR3 length is 16 residues. The ends were cut back, 1 base at V and 3 bases at J, with 13 bases in the middle. CDR3 DNA: TGTGCCAGCAGCTTAGAGGCAGCGCCTCTCTACAATGAGCAGTTCTTC. This encodes CASSLEAAPLYNEQFF. Supplemented by reference TRBV7-8 and TRBJ2-1, the full variable domain reads GAGVSQSPRYKVAKRGQDVALRCDPISGHVSLFWYQQALGQGPEFLTYFQNEAQLDKSGLPSDRFFAERPEGSVSTLKIQRTQQEDSAVYLCASSLEAAPLYNEQFFGPGTRLTVL.

The CDR3, as DNA: TGTGCCAGCAGCCAACTCGCGGGAGCGCTCTACGAGCAGTACTTC. It specifies CASSQLAGALYEQYF. The J gene is TRBJ2-7, the V gene TRBV4-2, with 7 nucleotides matching TRBD2. The CDR3 has 15 amino acids. Losses at the gene ends were 2 bases for V and 3 bases for J; bases not matched to a gene: 7. CDR1 and CDR2 from the germline V gene are LGHNA and YNFKEQ.

The chain has TRBV30 and TRBJ2-7, with 7 bases lining up with TRBD1. The CDR3 is 13 amino acids. Trimming removed 5 bases from V and 2 bases from J; junction bases left unmatched: 6. Germline CDR1 GTSNPN, CDR2 SVGIG (reference sequence). The CDR3, as DNA: TGTGCCTGGGATAGACAGGGAACCTACGAGCAGTACTTC. Translating gives CAWDRQGTYEQYF.

In this sample, this clone turned up once. V gene TRBV30 combines with J gene TRBJ1-5; D possibly corresponds to TRBD1 (6 bases). V shed 3 bases and J shed 2 bases, with 14 bases lying between them. CDR3 length equals 15 residues. The germline V gene encodes CDR1 GTSNPN and CDR2 SVGIG (reference sequence). The CDR3 nucleotides read TGTGCCTGGAGAGCTAGGGGGAATGGCAATCAGCCCCAGCATTTT. Translating gives CAWRARGNGNQPQHF.

The rearrangement uses TRBV29-1 and TRBJ2-6; D remains unclear. In germline, CDR1 is SQVTM, CDR2 ANQGSEA. V lost 5 bases and J lost 6, with 5 bases in between. This CDR3 spans 11 amino acids. CDR3 DNA: TGCAGCGTTCGCGAGGCCAACGTCCTGACTTTC. This sequence encodes CSVREANVLTF.

J is TRBJ2-1 and V is TRBV9; 9 positions match TRBD2. The CDR3 loop spans 15 amino acids. CDR1 and CDR2 (germline): SGDLS, YYNGEE. Trimming removed 0 bases from V and 5 bases from J; junction bases left unmatched: 3. The CDR3 nucleotides read TGTGCCAGCAGCGTAGCAGCGGGGGGAAACAATGAGCAGTTCTTC. Protein product: CASSVAAGGNNEQFF.

CDR3 coding DNA: TGTGCCAGCAAAATAAACCGGCTAGCGGGAGTTAGCGACGAGCAGTACTTC. Translating gives CASKINRLAGVSDEQYF. This chain uses TRBV11-2 with TRBJ2-7; 10 positions match TRBD2. This CDR3 region has 17 residues. The V and J ends lost 7 bases and 5 bases, in that order; junction bases with no gene match: 17. The germline CDR1 and CDR2 sequences are SGHAT and FQNNGV.

The CDR3 reads CASSLAPTTGGGGYTF. The DNA of the CDR3 is TGTGCCAGCAGCTTAGCCCCCACTACAGGGGGCGGAGGCTACACCTTC. This chain joins TRBV7-2 and TRBJ1-2, with 9 bases identical to TRBD1. CDR1 SGHTA and CDR2 FQGNSA come from the germline V gene. CDR3 length: 16 residues. V lost 0 bases to trimming and J lost 8 bases; unmatched junction nucleotides: 10. Full variable domain (outside the CDR3, taken from reference TRBV7-2 and TRBJ1-2): GAGVSQSPSNKVTEKGKDVELRCDPISGHTALYWYRQSLGQGLEFLIYFQGNSAPDKSGLPSDRFSAERTGGSVSTLTIQRTQQEDSAVYLCASSLAPTTGGGGYTFGSGTRLTVV.

The rearrangement joins TRBV30 to TRBJ2-5, with 7 bases that match TRBD2. V trimming: 3 bases; J trimming: 7 bases; junction bases outside the gene matches: 23. Germline-derived CDR1 and CDR2 are GTSNPN and SVGIG (reference sequence). The CDR3 runs to 18 residues. CDR3 bases: TGTGCCTGGAGCCCAAAGCTCGGACTAGTCTCTTCCAGAAGGACCCAGTACTTC. Translation gives CAWSPKLGLVSSRRTQYF.

The chain joins TRBV30 to TRBJ1-1; D remains ambiguous. Germline CDR1 and CDR2: GTSNPN and SVGIG (reference sequence). The germline V and J ends were trimmed by 7 bases and 4 bases, with 16 bases remaining between them. This CDR3 contains 13 residues. The chain's CDR3 is CASQEVRGTEAFF. In DNA, the CDR3 is TGTGCCTCCCAGGAAGTTCGGGGCACTGAAGCTTTCTTT.